One sample yielded the 30 T cell receptor beta chains listed below, sequenced in a study of cytomegalovirus exposure and HLA in healthy donors. The PCR employed 60 Vbeta primers together with 13 Jbeta primers. The data were produced by immunoSEQ multiplex PCR, yet TCRdb's version contains in-frame clones alone and is incomplete. The sample lists fewer than 200,000 clones, more than 70% occurring once. The sample taken for sequencing was PBMCs. These receptors were obtained from a woman in her fifties or sixties in good health and CMV-seropositive.

In regard to this clone: One junction end does not reproduce the germline sequence, and a read error may be involved. This chain joins TRBV7-9 and TRBJ2-7; no clear D. CDR1 is SEHNR and CDR2 is FQNEAQ in the germline V gene (reference sequence). The CDR3 spans 15 residues. Written as DNA, the CDR3 is TGTTCCAGCAGCTTAGTTGGCGGTAGCTCCTACGAGCAGTACTTC. The encoded protein is CSSSLVGGSSYEQYF.

The gene calls are TRBV19 and TRBJ1-4; D remains ambiguous. Trimming shortened V by 8 bases and J by 7 bases, and 11 bases separated the two germline ends. The CDR3 has 12 amino acids. The germline CDR1 and CDR2 sequences are LNHDA and SQIVND (reference sequence). CDR3 protein: CASRVMGEKLFF. The DNA of the CDR3 is TGTGCCAGTCGGGTAATGGGTGAAAAACTGTTTTTT.

The chain combines TRBV10-3 with TRBJ1-1, with a possible D match to TRBD1 (6 bases). The germline gives CDR1 ENHRY, CDR2 SYGVKD. Trimming left V 2 bases short and J 2 bases short, with 15 bases between. The CDR3 length is 16 residues. The CDR3 DNA sequence: TGTGCCATCAGTGAGGCTAGACCGGGGACAAACACTGAAGCTTTCTTT. Protein product: CAISEARPGTNTEAFF.

The chain is built from TRBV18 and TRBJ2-1, with 10 bases lining up with TRBD2. V lost 0 bases and J lost 3; bases outside the gene matches: 5. This CDR3 comprises 17 residues. Germline loops: CDR1 KGHSH, CDR2 LQKENI. CDR3 sequence reads: CASSPPTSGTIYNEQFF. As DNA, the CDR3 is TGTGCCAGCTCACCACCAACTAGCGGGACTATCTACAATGAGCAGTTCTTC.

V gene TRBV29-1 combines with J gene TRBJ1-2, with 7 bases fitting TRBD1. With 7 bases clipped from V and 8 bases from J, the junction kept 10 bases outside the gene matches. The length of the CDR3 is 12 residues. CDR1 is SQVTM and CDR2 is ANQGSEA in the germline V gene. The CDR3 coding sequence is TGCAGCGCCGAAACAGGGGTCGGCGGCTACACCTTC. Its protein is CSAETGVGGYTF.

The chain has TRBV18 and TRBJ1-2; 7 nucleotides align to TRBD1. CDR3 length equals 15 residues. The V gene's germline CDR1 is KGHSH and CDR2 LQKENI. After removal of 3 bases from V and 5 bases from J, the junction contained 9 bases not matched to a gene. CDR3 sequence (DNA): TGTGCCAGCTCACCGTCCGGGACAGAGTTATATGGCTACACCTTC. Residues: CASSPSGTELYGYTF.

V is TRBV28 and J is TRBJ1-5, with D unresolved. Germline lookup yields CDR1 MDHEN and CDR2 SYDVKM. This CDR3 contains 14 residues. Trimming removed 7 bases from V and 9 bases from J, with 19 bases in between. The CDR3, as DNA: TGTGCCAGCACTACCGGGTCTTCCCTTCGGCCCCAGCATTTT. Translated: CASTTGSSLRPQHF. The full variable domain, with the rest looked up from reference TRBV28 and TRBJ1-5, is DVKVTQSSRYLVKRTGEKVFLECVQDMDHENMFWYRQDPGLGLRLIYFSYDVKMKEKGDIPEGYSVSREKKERFSLILESASTNQTSMYLCASTTGSSLRPQHFGDGTRLSIL.

V and J are TRBV4-3 and TRBJ2-5; tentatively, D is TRBD2 (6 bases). This CDR3 spans 15 amino acids. V was cut by 0 bases and J by 2 bases, with 10 bases left in between. Germline CDR1 and CDR2: LGHNA and YSLEER. CDR3 region: CASSQDTSRQETQYF. CDR3 in DNA: TGCGCCAGCAGCCAAGATACTAGCAGACAAGAGACCCAGTACTTC.

The rearrangement uses TRBV7-3 and TRBJ2-2; 11 bases line up with TRBD1. CDR1 is SGHTA and CDR2 is FQGTGA in the germline V gene. CDR3 size: 16 residues. V lost 1 base, J lost 6 bases, and 4 bases stayed unmatched. The CDR3 coding sequence is TGTGCCAGCAGCTTAAATGGACAGGGGGCGTCCGGGGAGCTGTTTTTT. Its protein product is CASSLNGQGASGELFF.

CDR3 sequence (DNA): TGTGCCAGCAGCTTGGCCCATGGACAGGGGAACATTCAGTACTTC. Translating it yields CASSLAHGQGNIQYF. The V and J genes are TRBV5-8 and TRBJ2-4; TRBD1 aligns across 9 bases. Trimming removed 0 bases from V and 7 bases from J; junction bases left unmatched: 5. Germline lookup yields CDR1 SGHTS and CDR2 YDEGEE. The CDR3 is 15 amino acids. Using reference TRBV5-8 and TRBJ2-4 for the parts outside the CDR3, the full variable domain is EAGVTQSPTHLIKTRGQQATLRCSPISGHTSVYWYQQALGLGLQFLLWYDEGEERNRGNFPPRFSGRQFPNYSSELNVNALELEDSALYLCASSLAHGQGNIQYFGAGTRLSVL.

V usage is TRBV30 and J usage is TRBJ1-1, with D uncertain. The CDR3 totals 15 residues. The germline V and J ends were trimmed by 2 bases and 6 bases, with 19 bases remaining between them. Germline V gene data show CDR1 as GTSNPN and CDR2 as SVGIG (reference sequence). The CDR3 sequence is CAWSPPFAGRAEAFF. The CDR3 DNA reads TGTGCCTGGAGTCCTCCTTTTGCGGGAAGGGCTGAAGCTTTCTTT.

This clone was detected only a few times. V and J are TRBV10-3 and TRBJ1-1; D might be TRBD1 (5 bases). Deletions cut 7 bases from V and 1 base from J, with 16 bases between. Per germline, CDR1 ENHRY and CDR2 SYGVKD. CDR3 length: 15 amino acids. CDR3 bases: TGTGCCATCACAGGGCCAGGTCTAGAGAACACTGAAGCTTTCTTT. Its translation is CAITGPGLENTEAFF.

The V and J genes are TRBV11-1 and TRBJ1-1; TRBD1 might be the D (5 bases). Germline V lookup: CDR1 SGHAT, CDR2 FQDESV (reference sequence). Trimming took off 4 bases at V and 1 base at J, with 19 bases between the two ends. The CDR3 is 17 amino acids. In DNA form, the CDR3 reads TGTGCCAGCAGCTCGATGGGGGGGTTTACTTCGAACACTGAAGCTTTCTTT. Protein product: CASSSMGGFTSNTEAFF.

V gene TRBV28 combines with J gene TRBJ2-7, with 8 bases that match TRBD2. The length of the CDR3 is 15 residues. Trimming at V came to 5 bases and at J to 4 bases, leaving 10 bases not matched to a gene. Germline V CDR1 and CDR2: MDHEN, SYDVKM. CDR3 sequence (DNA): TGTGCCAGCAGTATCAATCTAGCGGGCCGTTACGAGCAGTACTTC. This codes for CASSINLAGRYEQYF.

The chain couples TRBV7-2 to TRBJ2-2; weak D call: TRBD2 (5 bases). This CDR3 is built from 14 residues. CDR1 and CDR2 from the germline V gene are SGHTA and FQGNSA. Between the trimmed V and J ends, which lost 5 bases and 4 bases, there was a span of 11 bases. CDR3 coding DNA: TGTGCCAGCAGCCTAGGACTCGGCACCGGGGAGCTGTTTTTT. It specifies CASSLGLGTGELFF.

V gene TRBV7-2 combines with J gene TRBJ1-2; D not certain. The V gene's germline CDR1 is SGHTA and CDR2 FQGNSA. This CDR3 has 14 amino acids. Trimming took 1 base from V and 5 from J, leaving 11 bases between them. The CDR3 DNA is TGTGCCAGCAGCTTAGAACCAGTCCAATATGGCTACACCTTC. Residues: CASSLEPVQYGYTF.

The chain uses TRBV30 and TRBJ1-2, with TRBD1 as a possible D gene (5 bases). Trimming removed 0 bases from V and 1 base from J, with 6 bases in between. CDR3 length: 13 residues. Per the germline V gene, CDR1 is GTSNPN and CDR2 is SVGIG (reference sequence). The CDR3 DNA follows: TGTGCCTGGAGTGTAGGGGTTAACTATGGCTACACCTTC. Translating it yields CAWSVGVNYGYTF.

The chain recombines TRBV7-3 with TRBJ2-2, with 10 bases matching TRBD2. J lost 5 bases, V lost 6 bases, and 6 bases had no gene match. Germline V lookup: CDR1 SGHTA, CDR2 FQGTGA. The CDR3 consists of 15 residues. The CDR3 nucleotides are TGTGCCAGCAGTGTAGGACTAGCGGATACCGGGGAGCTGTTTTTT. Translating it yields CASSVGLADTGELFF.

The chain couples TRBV11-2 to TRBJ2-7; 7 nucleotides align to TRBD1. Trimming removed 4 bases from V and 1 base from J; junction bases left unmatched: 4. The CDR3 is 14 amino acids. Germline CDR1 and CDR2: SGHAT and FQNNGV. CDR3 DNA sequence: TGTGCCAGCAGCTCGGGACAGCTTTCCTACGAGCAGTACTTC. Translating gives CASSSGQLSYEQYF.

The V gene is TRBV19, the J gene TRBJ1-2; 7 nucleotides align to TRBD1. The CDR3 spans 13 residues. Germline V gives CDR1 LNHDA, CDR2 SQIVND (reference sequence). The trim removed 7 bases at V and 4 bases at J, leaving 6 bases unmatched. This CDR3 reads CASTRQGPYGYTF. Written as DNA, the CDR3 is TGTGCCAGTACAAGACAGGGACCCTATGGCTACACCTTC.

This chain uses TRBV5-1 with TRBJ2-3; 8 bases match TRBD2. Germline V gene data show CDR1 as SGHRS and CDR2 as YFSETQ. After removal of 0 bases from V and 5 bases from J, the junction contained 8 bases not matched to a gene. The CDR3 spans 16 residues. In nucleotides, the CDR3 is TGCGCCAGCAGCTTGGTCCTCAGCGGGAGTAGAGATACGCAGTATTTT. Protein product: CASSLVLSGSRDTQYF.

V and J are TRBV27 and TRBJ1-2; D possibly corresponds to TRBD1 (5 bases). The germline V and J ends were trimmed by 11 bases and 3 bases, with 16 bases remaining between them. From germline, CDR1 is MNHEY and CDR2 SMNVEV (reference sequence). The CDR3 length is 13 residues. In DNA, the CDR3 is TGTGCCGGGGGGGAGCGGGAATACTATGGCTACACCTTC. Translating gives CAGGEREYYGYTF.

V and J are TRBV2 and TRBJ2-1; maybe TRBD1 (5 bases). The CDR3 contains 13 residues. CDR1 and CDR2 from the germline V gene are SNHLY and FYNNEI. Trimming cost V 4 bases and J 3 bases, with 7 bases left between them. The CDR3 protein is CASSATVYNEQFF. Written as DNA, the CDR3 is TGTGCCAGCAGTGCGACAGTCTACAATGAGCAGTTCTTC.

The chain has TRBV7-6 and TRBJ2-6, with D maybe TRBD2 (5 bases). The V end was cut by 4 bases, the J end by 2 bases, with 18 bases between. This CDR3 comprises 18 residues. Germline V gene lookup returns CDR1 SGHVS and CDR2 FNYEAQ. CDR3 in DNA: TGTGCCAGCAGCTCCCGGGCCTCTGGGAGAGCTGGGGCCAACGTCCTGACTTTC. Its translation is CASSSRASGRAGANVLTF.

This chain joins TRBV4-1 and TRBJ1-1; D not resolved. The germline V gene encodes CDR1 MGHRA and CDR2 YSYEKL. This CDR3 is built from 13 residues. V lost 4 bases and J lost 6, with 12 bases in between. Here the CDR3 DNA reads TGCGCCAGCAGCCCTGCGAGGGCCCCTGAAGCTTTCTTT. Its translation is CASSPARAPEAFF.

This chain links TRBV29-1 with TRBJ2-2; weak D call: TRBD2 (7 bases). Trimming removed 5 bases at V and 0 bases at J, with 10 bases between. CDR3 length equals 14 residues. Germline-derived CDR1 and CDR2 are SQVTM and ANQGSEA. CDR3 DNA sequence: TGCAGCGTTCGGGGGGCTACGAACACCGGGGAGCTGTTTTTT. Translated: CSVRGATNTGELFF.

The gene calls are TRBV5-6 and TRBJ2-5, with 7 bases lining up with TRBD1. The V gene's germline CDR1 is SGHDT and CDR2 YYEEEE. CDR3 size: 15 residues. Trimming removed 0 bases from V and 5 bases from J; junction bases left unmatched: 7. The CDR3 spells CASSLVYGGQETQYF. CDR3 in DNA: TGTGCCAGCAGCTTGGTATATGGGGGACAGGAGACCCAGTACTTC.

In its sample, this clone was seen once. This sequence joins TRBV5-1 and TRBJ2-7, with TRBD2 matching 10 bases. In germline, CDR1 is SGHRS, CDR2 YFSETQ. The V segment lost 6 bases and the J segment 4 bases; nucleotides outside the gene matches: 10. This CDR3 contains 15 residues. The CDR3 loop reads CASTPDPSGRYEQYF. In DNA, the CDR3 is TGCGCCAGCACCCCGGATCCTAGCGGGAGATACGAGCAGTACTTC.

Of note for this clone: Other DNA sequences in the sample encode the same CDR3. The chain employs TRBV5-1 and TRBJ1-6, with 7 bases fitting TRBD1. CDR1 is SGHRS and CDR2 is YFSETQ in the germline V gene. Trimming removed 0 bases from V and 10 bases from J; junction bases left unmatched: 4. The CDR3 consists of 14 residues. CDR3 protein: CASSLGQGSSPLHF. The CDR3, as DNA: TGCGCCAGCAGCTTGGGACAGGGTAGCTCACCCCTCCACTTT.

This chain connects TRBV9 to TRBJ1-2, with D perhaps TRBD1 (5 bases). The CDR3 spans 17 residues. CDR1 SGDLS and CDR2 YYNGEE come from the germline V gene. Trimming took off 6 bases at V and 8 bases at J, with 29 bases between the two ends. Written as DNA, the CDR3 is TGTGCCAGCACCCAGAGCTGGGGGGTGAGGGTCGGGGGGGGCTACACCTTC. Encoded protein: CASTQSWGVRVGGGYTF.